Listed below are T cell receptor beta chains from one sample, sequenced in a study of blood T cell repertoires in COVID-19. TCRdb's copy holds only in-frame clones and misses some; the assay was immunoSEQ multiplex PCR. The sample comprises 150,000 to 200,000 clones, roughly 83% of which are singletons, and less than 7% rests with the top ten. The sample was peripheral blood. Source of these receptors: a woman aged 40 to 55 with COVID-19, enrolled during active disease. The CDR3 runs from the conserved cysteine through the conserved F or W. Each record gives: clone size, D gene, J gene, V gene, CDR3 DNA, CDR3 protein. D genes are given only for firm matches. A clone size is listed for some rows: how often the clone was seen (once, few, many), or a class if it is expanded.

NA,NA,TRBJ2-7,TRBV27,TGTGCCAGGACGACAGCCCTCTCCGGGGAGCAGTACTTC,CARTTALSGEQYF
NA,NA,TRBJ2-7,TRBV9,TGTGCCAGCCCTCCGCGCCTTTTCTACGAGCAGTACTTC,CASPPRLFYEQYF
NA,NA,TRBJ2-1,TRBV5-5,TGTGCCAGCAGCTTGATCCTACAGGGAAATGAGCAGTTCTTC,CASSLILQGNEQFF
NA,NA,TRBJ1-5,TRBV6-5,TGTGCCAGCAGTTACTCGATAGGGGGGCCCCAGCATTTT,CASSYSIGGPQHF
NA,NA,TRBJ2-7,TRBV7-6,TGTGCCAGCAGCTACACGGAGGGTTCCGAGCAGTACTTC,CASSYTEGSEQYF
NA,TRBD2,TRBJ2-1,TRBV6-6,TGTGCCAGCAGCCGACTAGCGGGGGGGCTTGAGCAGTTCTTC,CASSRLAGGLEQFF
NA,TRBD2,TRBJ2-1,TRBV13,TGTGCCAGCAGCTTATTAGCGGGGCTCTACAATGAGCAGTTCTTC,CASSLLAGLYNEQFF
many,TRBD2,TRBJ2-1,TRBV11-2,TGTGCCAGCAGCTTAATGAGCGGGAGCTCCTACAATGAGCAGTTCTTC,CASSLMSGSSYNEQFF
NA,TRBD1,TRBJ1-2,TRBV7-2,TGTGCCAGCAGCTTGACAGGGGCCAACTATGGCTACACCTTC,CASSLTGANYGYTF
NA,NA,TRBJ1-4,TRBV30,TGTGCCTGGAACCGGGGTAATGAAAAACTGTTTTTT,CAWNRGNEKLFF
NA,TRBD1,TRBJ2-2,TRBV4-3,TGCGCCAGCAGCCAAGCGGGACAGGGGAACACCGGGGAGCTGTTTTTT,CASSQAGQGNTGELFF
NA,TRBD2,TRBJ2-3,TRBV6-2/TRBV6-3,TGTGCCAGCAGTTACTCCTCCGTGGGGGGGGGTCAGACGGATACGCAGTATTTT,CASSYSSVGGGQTDTQYF
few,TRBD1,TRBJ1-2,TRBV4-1,TGCGCCAGCAGCCAAGGACAGGGGGTTGGCTATGGCTACACCTTC,CASSQGQGVGYGYTF
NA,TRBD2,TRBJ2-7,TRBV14,TGTGCCAGCAGCCAAGATTGGGGGGGGTTCTCCTACGAGCAGTACTTC,CASSQDWGGFSYEQYF
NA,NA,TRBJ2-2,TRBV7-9,TGTGCCAGCAGCTTACCCCGGGGGAACACCGGGGAGCTGTTTTTT,CASSLPRGNTGELFF
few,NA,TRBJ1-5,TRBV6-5,TGTGCCAGCAGTAAGAAGCGATTGAATCAGCCCCAGCATTTT,CASSKKRLNQPQHF
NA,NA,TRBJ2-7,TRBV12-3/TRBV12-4,TGTGCCAGCAGTGTTCGGTATGGTGGCGAGCAGTACTTC,CASSVRYGGEQYF
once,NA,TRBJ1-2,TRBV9,TGTGCCAGCAGCGTAGAGCTAGGTGGCTACACCTTC,CASSVELGGYTF
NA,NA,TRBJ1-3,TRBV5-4,TGTGCCAGCAGCTTAGCGTCCTCTGGAAACACCATATATTTT,CASSLASSGNTIYF
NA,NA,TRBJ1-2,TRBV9,TGTGCCAGCAGCGTAGCTTCCGGACTTAGGTTCGGCGGCTACACCTTC,CASSVASGLRFGGYTF
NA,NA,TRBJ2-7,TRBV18,TGTGCCAGCTCAAGGCAGGGCCCTTCTTACCACGGGCAGTACTTC,CASSRQGPSYHGQYF
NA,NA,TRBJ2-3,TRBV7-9,TGTGCCAGCAGCTTAGGGAGGGACTCTAGCACAGATACGCAGTATTTT,CASSLGRDSSTDTQYF
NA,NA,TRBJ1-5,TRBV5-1,TGCGCCAGCAGCTTGGGAGGAACCTCCAGTCAGCCCCAGCATTTT,CASSLGGTSSQPQHF
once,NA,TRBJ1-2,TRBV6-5,TGTGCCAGCAGCCGAGAAAGACAGATCTATGGCTACACCTTC,CASSRERQIYGYTF
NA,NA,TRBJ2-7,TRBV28,TGTGCCAGCAGCAGGGGATCTTACGAGCAGTACTTC,CASSRGSYEQYF
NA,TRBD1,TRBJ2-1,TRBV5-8,TGTGCCAGCAGAGGGACAGGTTCCTACAATGAGCAGTTCTTC,CASRGTGSYNEQFF
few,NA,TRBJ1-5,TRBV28,TGTGCCAGCAGTTTAGCAGGGAACTTGAATCAGCCCCAGCATTTT,CASSLAGNLNQPQHF
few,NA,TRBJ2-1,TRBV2,TGTGCCAGCAACCTAAAGGTGGGCTATGAGCAGTTCTTC,CASNLKVGYEQFF
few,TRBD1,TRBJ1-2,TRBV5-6,TGTGCCAGCAGCCCGGATCGGGTACTGACAGGGAGCTTC,CASSPDRVLTGSF
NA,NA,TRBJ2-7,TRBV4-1,TGCGCCAGCAGCCACAGGAGCCTAACGGGGTACGAGCAGTACTTC,CASSHRSLTGYEQYF
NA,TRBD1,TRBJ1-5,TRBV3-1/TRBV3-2,TGTGCCAGCAGCCAAGGATCAGGGGGTGGGCAGCCCCAGCATTTT,CASSQGSGGGQPQHF
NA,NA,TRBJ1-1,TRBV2,TGTGCCAGCAGTGATGAGGGGGAAACTGAAGCTTTCTTT,CASSDEGETEAFF
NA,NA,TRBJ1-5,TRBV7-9,TGTGCCAGCAGCCAAACGGGGGGCGCGGGGAATCAGCCCCAGCATTTT,CASSQTGGAGNQPQHF
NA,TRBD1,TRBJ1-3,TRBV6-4,TGTGCCAGCAGCAGACAGGGATCAAACACCATATATTTT,CASSRQGSNTIYF
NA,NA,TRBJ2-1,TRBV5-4,TGTGCCAGCAGCTTAGGAGAAAGCGGGTCCTACAATGAGCAGTTCTTC,CASSLGESGSYNEQFF
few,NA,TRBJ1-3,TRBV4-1,TGCGCCAGCAGCCAACCGATGAGAACAGGCGGAAACACCATATATTTT,CASSQPMRTGGNTIYF
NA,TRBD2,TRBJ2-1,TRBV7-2,TGTGCCAGCAGCTCGTGGGGAGGGCGCAATGAGCAGTTCTTC,CASSSWGGRNEQFF
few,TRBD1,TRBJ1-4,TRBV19,TGTGCCAGTAGCGGGACAGGGGCTAATGAAAAACTGTTTTTT,CASSGTGANEKLFF
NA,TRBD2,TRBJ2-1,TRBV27,TGTGCCAGCAGTCTCGAGGCTAGCGGGATGGCCAATGAGCAGTTCTTC,CASSLEASGMANEQFF
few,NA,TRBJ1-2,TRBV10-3,TGTGCCATCAGTGTAGGGGATGGCTACACCTTC,CAISVGDGYTF
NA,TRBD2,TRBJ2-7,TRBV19,TGTGCCAGTAGTACGTTAGCGGGCCCCTACGAGCAGTACTTC,CASSTLAGPYEQYF
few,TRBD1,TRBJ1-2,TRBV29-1,TGCAGCGATTGGGACAGGGGGAGTAGTGGCTACACCTTC,CSDWDRGSSGYTF
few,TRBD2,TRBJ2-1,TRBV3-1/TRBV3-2,TGTGCCAGCAGCCTTAGCGGGGGGACCTACAATGAGCAGTTCTTC,CASSLSGGTYNEQFF
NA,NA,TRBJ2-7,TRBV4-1,TGCGCCAGCAGCCAAGTCTCTCGCGGAGCCTACGAGCAGTACTTC,CASSQVSRGAYEQYF
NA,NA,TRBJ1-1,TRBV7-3,TGTGCCAGCACCCCCGGGGGACGCAACACTGAAGCTTTCTTT,CASTPGGRNTEAFF
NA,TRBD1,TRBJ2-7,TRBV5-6,TGTGCCAGCAGCTTCCAGGGGGCTATTTACGAGCAGTACTTC,CASSFQGAIYEQYF
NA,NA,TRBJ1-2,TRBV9,TGTGCCAGCAGCGTAGGCGGGGAGGCGGGCTATGGCTACACCTTC,CASSVGGEAGYGYTF
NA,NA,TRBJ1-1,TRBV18,TGTGCCAGCTCACTCGACAGTCAGAACACTGAAGCTTTCTTT,CASSLDSQNTEAFF
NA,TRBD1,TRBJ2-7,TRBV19,TGTGCCAGTAGTACGGGGACAGTAGCCTACGAGCAGTACTTC,CASSTGTVAYEQYF
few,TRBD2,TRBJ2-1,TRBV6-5,TGTGCCAGTGGGAGGGAGTACAATGAGCAGTTCTTC,CASGREYNEQFF
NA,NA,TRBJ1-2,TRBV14,TGTGCCAGCAGCCTGGACAGTAAAGGCTACACCTTC,CASSLDSKGYTF
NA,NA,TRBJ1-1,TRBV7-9,TGTGCCAGCAGCTTAGCTCGCAAGGAGTACATGAACACTGAAGCTTTCTTT,CASSLARKEYMNTEAFF
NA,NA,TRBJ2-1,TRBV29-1,TGCAGCGTTGATTCGAACTGGTCCTACAATGAGCAGTTCTTC,CSVDSNWSYNEQFF
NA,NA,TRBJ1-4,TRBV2,TGTGCCAGCAATCCGCTCAGGGCATCCTATGAAAAACTGTTTTTT,CASNPLRASYEKLFF